The clone carrying this T cell receptor (beta chain) was observed a few times. Its target is unknown. This entry is derived from a study of response to subunit inactivated influenza vaccine. The study, taken as a whole, reports: Seasonal influenza vaccination, on each occasion, was suggested by the authors to recruit few new T cells.

The CDR3 loop spans 13 amino acids. Germline CDR1 is KGHDR and CDR2 is SFDVKD. Between the trimmed V and J ends, which lost 5 bases and 5 bases, there was a span of 8 bases. MiXCR, run by TCRdb on the RT-PCR reads, gives a single entry per CDR3 protein. The data contain 500,000 to 600,000 distinct CDR3 sequences, 11% of them singletons. These same records also appear under a second study, on T cells expressing NK-cell markers. That study reports: Synthesis of TCR beta cDNA relied on 5'RACE template switching carrying UMIs. HCMV seropositivity characterized seven of the eight sequenced donors, and seronegativity one. In roughly 6 donors, dominant CD3+CD56+NKG2C+ clones formed about 1.0-8% of CD8+ cells. Leadership of the CD3+CD56-NKG2C+ fraction also belonged to these clonotypes in a handful of donors.

The TCR comes from a man aged 50-60 years who received an inactivated influenza vaccine. Sample: PBMCs from blood, taken on the day of vaccination. The chain carries TRBV24-1 and TRBJ2-2; no reliable D call. CDR3: CATSGTRTGELFF. The CDR3 region has the DNA TGTGCCACCAGTGGCACGCGGACCGGGGAGCTGTTTTTT.